One sample yielded the 28 T cell receptor beta chains listed below, sequenced in a study of shared clonotypes between healthy human individuals. Profiled with immunoSEQ multiplex PCR; TCRdb holds only in-frame clones, not every one. The sample includes 740,000 or so clones, 55% to 85% of them seen just once. Sequencing was done on a sample of memory CD4+ T cells sorted from blood. Regarding subset: CD45RA-negative fraction. The receptors stem from a woman aged 25 to 39 in good health.

The V gene is TRBV2, the J gene TRBJ1-2, with D possibly TRBD1 on 6 matching bases. V was trimmed by 1 base and J by 7 bases, leaving 13 bases between them. Germline loops: CDR1 SNHLY, CDR2 FYNNEI. The CDR3 covers 14 residues. The CDR3 DNA follows: TGTGCCAGCAGTGAAGTGGCAGGGGAGGCTGGCTACACCTTC. Protein: CASSEVAGEAGYTF.

This clone was detected a few times. The genes are TRBV27 and TRBJ2-3; no clear D gene. V dropped 5 bases and J dropped 0 bases, with 6 bases sitting between them. This CDR3 has 13 residues. Germline V gene lookup returns CDR1 MNHEY and CDR2 SMNVEV (reference sequence). CDR3 nucleotide sequence: TGTGCCAGCAGTGGGTGGAGCACAGATACGCAGTATTTT. It translates to CASSGWSTDTQYF.

The V call is TRBV23-1, the J call TRBJ2-1; D perhaps matches TRBD1 (5 bases). TRBV23-1 is an ORF, and what it does is uncertain. This CDR3 has 16 amino acids. V was shortened by 6 bases and J by 3 bases, with 18 bases between the two germline ends. CDR3 DNA sequence: TGCGCCAGCAGACCCTCAGGGTCGGGTGGCTACAATGAGCAGTTCTTC. As protein: CASRPSGSGGYNEQFF.

This clone turned up a few times. This chain connects TRBV28 to TRBJ2-7; a possible D gene is TRBD2 (5 bases). The germline V gene encodes CDR1 MDHEN and CDR2 SYDVKM. The ends were cut back, 6 bases at V and 3 bases at J, with 12 bases in the middle. This CDR3 comprises 13 residues. This CDR3 is CASSRGSIYEQYF. The CDR3 DNA is TGTGCCAGCAGCCGAGGGTCCATCTACGAGCAGTACTTC.

This clone was observed once. The chain has TRBV27 and TRBJ2-2, with a possible D match to TRBD1 (6 bases). CDR3 length: 17 residues. Germline loops: CDR1 MNHEY, CDR2 SMNVEV (reference sequence). Trimming stripped 5 bases from V and 5 bases from J, with 21 bases between. CDR3 protein: CASSIRIGQTTTGELFF. The CDR3 nucleotides read TGTGCCAGCAGTATCAGAATAGGACAGACAACAACCGGGGAGCTGTTTTTT.

The J gene is TRBJ1-5, the V gene TRBV2; D ambiguous. Deletions cut 6 bases from V and 7 bases from J, with 13 bases between. Germline CDR1 SNHLY, CDR2 FYNNEI. The CDR3 contains 13 residues. The CDR3: CASRLGPGQPQHF. CDR3 bases: TGTGCCAGCAGACTAGGTCCGGGGCAGCCCCAGCATTTT.

The J gene is TRBJ2-5, the V gene TRBV11-1; D is ambiguous. Germline V CDR1 and CDR2: SGHAT, FQDESV (reference sequence). This CDR3 is 15 amino acids long. Trimming removed 1 base at V and 3 bases at J, with 12 bases between. CDR3 protein: CASSLVGRIKETQYF. The CDR3 coding sequence is TGTGCCAGCAGCTTAGTTGGCAGAATTAAAGAGACCCAGTACTTC.

The rearrangement links TRBV5-1 to TRBJ1-3; a weak D match, TRBD1 (6 bases). The CDR3 is made up of 16 amino acids. CDR1 is SGHRS, CDR2 YFSETQ, per germline. The germline V and J ends were trimmed by 4 bases and 0 bases, with 14 bases remaining between them. CDR3 DNA sequence: TGCGCCAGCAGCCCCAATGGACAGAACTCTGGAAACACCATATATTTT. As protein: CASSPNGQNSGNTIYF.

This chain connects TRBV28 to TRBJ2-7; D may be TRBD1 (6 bases). V dropped 6 bases and J dropped 2 bases, with 8 bases sitting between them. From germline, CDR1 is MDHEN and CDR2 SYDVKM. The CDR3 totals 12 residues. The CDR3 protein is CASSTGTYEQYF. CDR3 bases: TGTGCCAGCAGCACAGGGACCTACGAGCAGTACTTC.

A few counts support this clone. This chain joins TRBV7-9 and TRBJ2-1; 11 positions match TRBD2. With 5 bases clipped from V and 7 bases from J, the junction kept 7 bases outside the gene matches. Germline V gene sequence: CDR1 SEHNR, CDR2 FQNEAQ (reference sequence). This CDR3 spans 15 amino acids. The DNA for the CDR3 is TGTGCCAGCAGCGCACCGGGACTAGCGGATAATGAGCAGTTCTTC. This codes for CASSAPGLADNEQFF.

This chain links TRBV19 with TRBJ2-7; no clear D. V was trimmed by 9 bases and J by 0 bases, leaving 9 bases between them. Germline V gives CDR1 LNHDA, CDR2 SQIVND (reference sequence). This CDR3 region has 12 residues. The CDR3 protein is CASTDTSYEQYF. CDR3 coding DNA: TGTGCCAGCACAGACACCTCCTACGAGCAGTACTTC.

In DNA, the CDR3 is TGTGCCATCAGTGATCGGGACAGGGACCAGCCCCAGCATTTT. It yields the protein CAISDRDRDQPQHF. The chain is built from TRBV10-3 and TRBJ1-5; 9 bases agree with TRBD1. The germline CDR1 and CDR2 sequences are ENHRY and SYGVKD. J lost 7 bases, V lost 3 bases, and 4 bases had no gene match. The CDR3 runs to 14 residues.

This clone occurred once. The chain carries TRBV6-5 and TRBJ2-1; 10 positions agree with TRBD1. This CDR3 spans 15 amino acids. Germline-derived CDR1 and CDR2 are MNHEY and SVGAGI. After removal of 6 bases from V and 5 bases from J, the junction contained 7 bases not matched to a gene. As DNA, the CDR3 is TGTGCCAGCAGACTGAGACAGGGGGCGGACAATGAGCAGTTCTTC. This codes for CASRLRQGADNEQFF.

The rearrangement links TRBV7-3 to TRBJ2-3, with D perhaps assigned TRBD1 or TRBD2 (5 bases each). The CDR3 is 15 amino acids. The V gene's germline CDR1 is SGHTA and CDR2 FQGTGA. V was shortened by 2 bases and J by 1 base, with 10 bases between the two germline ends. The CDR3 loop reads CASSLQGRGTDTQYF. CDR3 coding DNA: TGTGCCAGCAGCTTACAGGGACGGGGCACAGATACGCAGTATTTT.

Concerning this clone: This sample includes further DNA sequences coding for the same CDR3. This rearrangement joins TRBV5-1 to TRBJ2-1, with D perhaps given as TRBD1 or TRBD2 (5 bases each). The CDR3 is 14 amino acids. From germline, CDR1 is SGHRS and CDR2 YFSETQ. The V end lost 2 bases, the J end lost 1 base, and 7 bases lay between the germline ends. Here the CDR3 reads CASSFEGSYNEQFF. DNA for the CDR3: TGCGCCAGCAGCTTCGAGGGGTCCTACAATGAGCAGTTCTTC.

This clone was counted between two and nine times. Distinct nucleotide sequences in the sample also encode this CDR3. This chain links TRBV18 with TRBJ2-7; 7 bases are a match to TRBD1. The junction had 2 bases not matched to a gene; V was cut back by 2 bases and J by 4 bases. CDR1 and CDR2 from the germline V gene are KGHSH and LQKENI. This CDR3 has 13 residues. The CDR3: CASSPGTAYEQYF. In DNA form, the CDR3 reads TGTGCCAGCTCACCAGGGACAGCTTACGAGCAGTACTTC.

The rearrangement joins TRBV5-5 to TRBJ1-4; D is undetermined. The CDR3 runs to 12 residues. Trimming took off 4 bases at V and 8 bases at J, with 9 bases between the two ends. Germline-derived CDR1 and CDR2 are SGHKS and YYEKEE (reference sequence). The CDR3 DNA reads as TGTGCCAGCAGCGCGGGAGGGGAAAAACTGTTTTTT. This translates into CASSAGGEKLFF.

This chain uses TRBV5-6 with TRBJ1-2; D is possibly TRBD1 (6 bases). Germline CDR1 reads SGHDT; CDR2 reads YYEEEE. CDR3 length equals 15 residues. Trimming stripped 4 bases from V and 8 bases from J, with 21 bases between. The CDR3 bases are TGTGCCAGCAGCAGGCGGGGGGCGAAGTTAGGAGGCTACACCTTC. Its protein product is CASSRRGAKLGGYTF. Full variable domain (rest looked up from reference TRBV5-6 and TRBJ1-2): DAGVTQSPTHLIKTRGQQVTLRCSPKSGHDTVSWYQQALGQGPQFIFQYYEEEERQRGNFPDRFSGHQFPNYSSELNVNALLLGDSALYLCASSRRGAKLGGYTFGSGTRLTVV.

This chain joins TRBV12-2 and TRBJ2-3; TRBD1 was called by the table and not checked on the DNA. TRBV12-2 counts as a pseudogene. The length of the CDR3 is 18 residues. The DNA of the CDR3 is TGTGCAAGTCGCTTCGGTGTAGTTGGTCAGGGCGAAGGGGATACGCAGTATTTT. Amino acid sequence: CASRFGVVGQGEGDTQYF.

J is TRBJ2-7 and V is TRBV7-8; 12 nucleotides agree with TRBD2. CDR3 length equals 15 residues. V shed 5 bases, J shed 4 bases, and the junction held 6 bases outside the gene matches. Germline V gives CDR1 SGHVS, CDR2 FQNEAQ. As DNA, the CDR3 is TGTGCCAGCAGCCCGACTAGCGGGAGAGTATACGAGCAGTACTTC. Translated, it gives CASSPTSGRVYEQYF.

This clone has a single count. The chain joins TRBV7-9 to TRBJ2-7, with a possible D match to TRBD2 (6 bases). V dropped 4 bases and J dropped 5 bases, with 15 bases sitting between them. This CDR3 comprises 14 residues. Germline-derived CDR1 and CDR2 are SEHNR and FQNEAQ (reference sequence). The CDR3 here is CASSSQAGVHEQYF. The DNA of the CDR3 is TGTGCCAGCAGCTCCCAAGCGGGCGTCCACGAGCAGTACTTC.

The chain uses TRBV6-1 and TRBJ2-2, with TRBD2 matching over 11 bases. The V gene's germline CDR1 is MNHNS and CDR2 SASEGT. The CDR3 is 15 residues long. V lost 7 bases, J lost 6 bases, and 7 bases stayed unmatched. The DNA for the CDR3 is TGTGCCAGCACGAGAATAGCGGGAGGGCCCGGGGAGCTGTTTTTT. Protein sequence: CASTRIAGGPGELFF.

This sequence joins TRBV7-2 and TRBJ2-7; D might be TRBD1 (5 bases). The CDR3 runs to 14 residues. Trimming shortened V by 1 base and J by 3 bases, and 10 bases separated the two germline ends. CDR1 SGHTA and CDR2 FQGNSA come from the germline V gene. The CDR3 DNA reads TGTGCCAGCAGCTTAGGACGACAGATCTACGAGCAGTACTTC. Translating gives CASSLGRQIYEQYF.

The CDR3 is CASSNLMGNEQYF. As DNA, the CDR3 is TGTGCCAGCAGCAACCTGATGGGAAACGAGCAGTACTTC. V and J are TRBV7-2 and TRBJ2-7; no reliable D call. The CDR3 runs 13 residues. Between the trimmed V and J ends, which lost 5 bases and 5 bases, there was a span of 13 bases. Germline lookup yields CDR1 SGHTA and CDR2 FQGNSA. Combining the CDR3 with reference TRBV7-2 and TRBJ2-7 gives the whole variable domain GAGVSQSPSNKVTEKGKDVELRCDPISGHTALYWYRQSLGQGLEFLIYFQGNSAPDKSGLPSDRFSAERTGGSVSTLTIQRTQQEDSAVYLCASSNLMGNEQYFGPGTRLTVT.

CDR3 nucleotide sequence: TGTGCCAGTAGTATGTCGGCGGCCTCCGGGGAGCTGTTTTTT. Translation: CASSMSAASGELFF. V and J are TRBV19 and TRBJ2-2; D is unclear. There are 14 residues in the CDR3. Germline-derived CDR1 and CDR2 are LNHDA and SQIVND (reference sequence). Between the trimmed V and J ends, which lost 3 bases and 6 bases, there was a span of 11 bases.

This rearrangement joins TRBV10-3 to TRBJ2-7, with 10 bases that match TRBD1. CDR3 size: 15 residues. CDR1 is ENHRY and CDR2 is SYGVKD in the germline V gene. With V trimmed by 4 bases and J by 2 bases, 5 bases remained unmatched. This CDR3 reads CAISVGTGVTYEQYF. Written as DNA, the CDR3 is TGTGCCATCAGTGTCGGGACAGGGGTGACCTACGAGCAGTACTTC.

J is TRBJ1-4 and V is TRBV25-1; TRBD1 agrees at 9 bases. Germline CDR1 and CDR2: MGHDK and SYGVNS. The CDR3 has 15 amino acids. Trimming removed 4 bases from V and 8 bases from J; junction bases left unmatched: 8. The CDR3 here is CASSAFRQGEEKLFF. CDR3 nucleotide sequence: TGTGCCAGCAGTGCATTCCGACAGGGGGAGGAAAAACTGTTTTTT.

This clone was observed many times. At the DNA level, this CDR3 is encoded by other sequences in the same sample as well. This sequence joins TRBV5-1 and TRBJ2-1; 9 bases align to TRBD2. Germline V gene sequence: CDR1 SGHRS, CDR2 YFSETQ. The CDR3 is 15 amino acids. V lost 0 bases, J lost 7 bases, and 5 bases stayed unmatched. The CDR3 spells CASSLATSGYNEQFF. CDR3 coding DNA: TGCGCCAGCAGCTTGGCGACTAGCGGATATAATGAGCAGTTCTTC.